These 29 T cell receptor beta chains share one sample of origin, sequenced in a study of shared clonotypes between healthy human individuals (dated by TCRdb to the early 2020s). CD8 naive samples were CD45RO-negative cells positively selected for CCR7, giving a CD45RA+CCR7+ population that excluded TemRA cells. The receptor library was made with the immunoSEQ multiplex PCR assay. As stored in TCRdb, this immuneACCESS dataset retains in-frame rearrangements with V and J assigned. A fraction of the clones does not appear; measured against another copy, unresolved V genes explain less than half of the discrepancy, and the remainder lacks a known reason. The sample table records nearly 2 million clones; about 95% of these occur just once. The biggest ten clones account for 1% to 1.5% of the sample. The material sequenced was naive CD8+ T cells sorted from blood. Reading the label with the study, this specimen's cell subset or site is: CD45RA+CCR7+. All receptors come from a man younger than 30 in good health.

V usage is TRBV5-6 and J usage is TRBJ2-5; no firm D call. The germline V and J ends were trimmed by 2 bases and 3 bases, with 14 bases remaining between them. CDR1 SGHDT and CDR2 YYEEEE come from the germline V gene. The CDR3 totals 15 residues. The CDR3 is CASSFRFQGEETQYF. CDR3 coding DNA: TGTGCCAGCAGCTTTCGATTTCAAGGTGAAGAGACCCAGTACTTC.

The chain links TRBV6-5 to TRBJ1-1; D gene uncertain. The CDR3 has 13 amino acids. Germline-derived CDR1 and CDR2 are MNHEY and SVGAGI. V was clipped by 0 bases and J by 4 bases, with 6 bases between them. The CDR3 sequence is CASSYSIFTEAFF. DNA for the CDR3: TGTGCCAGCAGTTACTCCATATTCACTGAAGCTTTCTTT.

V gene TRBV2 combines with J gene TRBJ1-6; TRBD1 is a possible D gene (5 bases). The CDR3 is 11 residues long. Germline V gives CDR1 SNHLY, CDR2 FYNNEI. With 3 bases removed from V and 19 bases from J, the gap between germline ends came to 13 bases. Here the CDR3 reads CASSDETALHF. Here the CDR3 DNA reads TGTGCCAGCAGTGACGAGACAGCCTTACACTTT.

This rearrangement joins TRBV19 to TRBJ1-1, with 10 positions matching TRBD1. Germline-derived CDR1 and CDR2 are LNHDA and SQIVND (reference sequence). The CDR3 has 14 amino acids. V shed 5 bases and J 6 bases; nucleotides not matched to a gene: 6. This CDR3 reads CASSPGQGVPEAFF. CDR3 DNA: TGTGCCAGTAGTCCTGGACAGGGGGTCCCTGAAGCTTTCTTT.

Concerning this clone itself: This same CDR3 is encoded by further DNA sequences in the sample. This chain uses TRBV4-1 with TRBJ2-7; possible D gene TRBD2, 5 bases. The CDR3 covers 15 residues. The germline CDR1 and CDR2 sequences are MGHRA and YSYEKL. The germline V and J ends were trimmed by 1 base and 2 bases, with 12 bases remaining between them. The CDR3 loop reads CASSQVAGATYEQYF. For the CDR3, the DNA is TGCGCCAGCAGCCAAGTCGCGGGCGCGACCTACGAGCAGTACTTC.

The chain is built from TRBV13 and TRBJ2-2; 11 bases align to TRBD2. The CDR3 extends over 17 amino acids. Looked up from germline, CDR1 is PRHDT and CDR2 is FYEKMQ (reference sequence). Trimming took 0 bases from V and 2 from J; bases not matched to a gene: 2. The CDR3 DNA reads as TGTGCCAGCAGCTTAGGAGGACTAGCGGGTAACACCGGGGAGCTGTTTTTT. It specifies CASSLGGLAGNTGELFF.

The V call is TRBV5-6, the J call TRBJ2-7, with D unclear. Trimming cost V 3 bases and J 2 bases, with 15 bases left between them. The CDR3 totals 15 residues. Germline values: CDR1 SGHDT, CDR2 YYEEEE. The CDR3 loop is CASSSLSGFTYEQYF. DNA for the CDR3: TGTGCCAGCAGCTCTCTCTCAGGATTTACCTACGAGCAGTACTTC.

The CDR3 loop is CAWSFSGGRETQYF. DNA of the CDR3: TGTGCCTGGAGTTTTAGCGGGGGACGAGAGACCCAGTACTTC. This chain links TRBV30 with TRBJ2-5; TRBD2 aligns across 9 bases. Germline assignment: CDR1 GTSNPN and CDR2 SVGIG (reference sequence). CDR3 length: 14 residues. J gave up 4 bases and V 2 bases, and 5 bases lay outside the gene matches.

V is TRBV9 and J is TRBJ2-1; 12 bases match TRBD2. CDR3 length: 15 amino acids. The V gene's germline CDR1 is SGDLS and CDR2 YYNGEE. Trimming removed 4 bases from V and 8 bases from J; junction bases left unmatched: 7. In nucleotides, the CDR3 is TGTGCCAGCAGCCCAGCCCCTAGCGGGAGGGATGAGCAGTTCTTC. As protein: CASSPAPSGRDEQFF.

This clone was counted between two and nine times. DNA for the CDR3: TGTGCCAGTAGTAGGGACACCGACTACACTAATGAAAAACTGTTTTTT. Translated, it gives CASSRDTDYTNEKLFF. V gene TRBV19 combines with J gene TRBJ1-4; D is possibly TRBD1 (6 bases). Germline assignment: CDR1 LNHDA and CDR2 SQIVND (reference sequence). This CDR3 spans 16 amino acids. V lost 4 bases and J 2 bases, leaving 14 bases between the germline ends. Using reference TRBV19 and TRBJ1-4 for the parts outside the CDR3, the full variable domain is DGGITQSPKYLFRKEGQNVTLSCEQNLNHDAMYWYRQDPGQGLRLIYYSQIVNDFQKGDIAEGYSVSREKKESFPLTVTSAQKNPTAFYLCASSRDTDYTNEKLFFGSGTQLSVL.

J is TRBJ2-1 and V is TRBV9; D gene ambiguous. Looked up from germline, CDR1 is SGDLS and CDR2 is YYNGEE. V lost 3 bases, J lost 3 bases, and 7 bases lay in between. The CDR3 contains 13 residues. CDR3 residues: CASSAVLYNEQFF. For the CDR3, the DNA is TGTGCCAGCAGCGCCGTTCTCTACAATGAGCAGTTCTTC. Full variable domain (remainder filled in from reference TRBV9 and TRBJ2-1): DSGVTQTPKHLITATGQRVTLRCSPRSGDLSVYWYQQSLDQGLQFLIQYYNGEERAKGNILERFSAQQFPDLHSELNLSSLELGDSALYFCASSAVLYNEQFFGPGTRLTVL.

The V and J genes are TRBV6-1 and TRBJ1-2; D is ambiguous. The germline CDR1 and CDR2 sequences are MNHNS and SASEGT. This CDR3 spans 14 amino acids. The V end was cut by 6 bases, the J end by 3 bases, with 14 bases between. The DNA for the CDR3 is TGTGCCAGCAGGGCCCCTAATATTGACTATGGCTACACCTTC. Protein sequence: CASRAPNIDYGYTF.

This chain connects TRBV9 to TRBJ2-1; D may be TRBD1 or TRBD2 (7 bases each). In germline, CDR1 is SGDLS, CDR2 YYNGEE. Trimming took 9 bases from V and 8 from J, leaving 15 bases between them. The CDR3 is made up of 12 amino acids. The CDR3 loop reads CAKWDSGDEQFF. The CDR3 bases are TGTGCCAAATGGGACAGCGGGGATGAGCAGTTCTTC.

The V gene is TRBV2, the J gene TRBJ2-7; a weak D match, TRBD1 (5 bases). Germline V gene lookup returns CDR1 SNHLY and CDR2 FYNNEI. CDR3 length: 14 amino acids. The V end lost 2 bases, the J end lost 3 bases, and 11 bases lay between the germline ends. The CDR3 DNA reads as TGTGCCAGCAGTGAATCCGCAGGGTTCTACGAGCAGTACTTC. Its translation: CASSESAGFYEQYF.

The V gene is TRBV4-1, the J gene TRBJ1-6; no clear D gene. The V gene lost 4 bases and the J gene lost 0 bases, with 16 bases spanning the gap. The CDR3 covers 18 residues. CDR1 and CDR2 from the germline V gene are MGHRA and YSYEKL. DNA for the CDR3: TGCGCCAGCAGCCCACTCTTCCCGGAGAGCTCCTATAATTCACCCCTCCACTTT. Translating it yields CASSPLFPESSYNSPLHF.

This rearrangement joins TRBV7-9 to TRBJ1-1; no clear D. The CDR3 extends over 14 amino acids. Deletions cut 3 bases from V and 0 bases from J, with 8 bases between. CDR1 SEHNR and CDR2 FQNEAQ come from the germline V gene (reference sequence). The CDR3 reads CASSLSLMNTEAFF. The CDR3 DNA sequence: TGTGCCAGCAGCTTGAGCCTCATGAACACTGAAGCTTTCTTT.

The rearrangement uses TRBV4-1 and TRBJ1-1, with TRBD1 as a possible D gene (6 bases). Germline lookup yields CDR1 MGHRA and CDR2 YSYEKL. Trimming stripped 4 bases from V and 4 bases from J, with 13 bases between. CDR3 length: 14 amino acids. CDR3 protein: CASSRTESGTEAFF. In nucleotides, the CDR3 is TGCGCCAGCAGCCGGACAGAAAGTGGCACTGAAGCTTTCTTT.

V and J are TRBV4-1 and TRBJ2-2; D might be TRBD2 (6 bases). V lost 4 bases, J lost 5 bases, and 11 bases lay in between. There are 14 residues in the CDR3. Germline CDR1 MGHRA, CDR2 YSYEKL. This CDR3 is CASSLLEGTGELFF. The CDR3, as DNA: TGCGCCAGCAGCCTCTTGGAGGGGACCGGGGAGCTGTTTTTT.

The chain carries TRBV4-1 and TRBJ2-1; the D is unclear. The CDR3 extends over 14 amino acids. V dropped 2 bases and J dropped 5 bases, with 10 bases sitting between them. Germline-derived CDR1 and CDR2 are MGHRA and YSYEKL. The chain's CDR3 is CASSQIRSDNEQFF. The DNA of the CDR3 is TGCGCCAGCAGCCAAATTCGGTCCGACAATGAGCAGTTCTTC.

Comments on this clone: The sample holds other DNA sequences that translate to the same CDR3. The rearrangement joins TRBV7-3 to TRBJ2-7; D assignment may be TRBD1 or TRBD2 (6 bases each). Trimming shortened V by 5 bases and J by 4 bases, and 12 bases separated the two germline ends. This CDR3 is 13 amino acids long. Germline values: CDR1 SGHTA, CDR2 FQGTGA. The CDR3, as DNA: TGTGCCAGCAGCCTAGGAGGGGGTTACGAGCAGTACTTC. Amino acid sequence: CASSLGGGYEQYF.

The chain is built from TRBV5-6 and TRBJ1-1; D gene ambiguous. Germline CDR1 reads SGHDT; CDR2 reads YYEEEE. V dropped 7 bases and J dropped 6 bases, with 13 bases sitting between them. This CDR3 contains 12 residues. This CDR3 reads CASALGGAEAFF. The CDR3 DNA reads as TGTGCCAGCGCTCTGGGAGGCGCTGAAGCTTTCTTT. Variable domain in full (rest from reference TRBV5-6 and TRBJ1-1): DAGVTQSPTHLIKTRGQQVTLRCSPKSGHDTVSWYQQALGQGPQFIFQYYEEEERQRGNFPDRFSGHQFPNYSSELNVNALLLGDSALYLCASALGGAEAFFGQGTRLTVV.

J is TRBJ1-3 and V is TRBV4-3; no firm D call. CDR3 length: 15 amino acids. Germline assignment: CDR1 LGHNA and CDR2 YSLEER. With 4 bases removed from V and 0 bases from J, the gap between germline ends came to 10 bases. The CDR3 coding sequence is TGCGCCAGCAGCCGGGTTTGGAGCTCTGGAAACACCATATATTTT. Translated: CASSRVWSSGNTIYF.

The V call is TRBV7-9, the J call TRBJ1-3, with D possibly matching TRBD1 (6 bases). The germline CDR1 and CDR2 sequences are SEHNR and FQNEAQ (reference sequence). The CDR3 runs 15 residues. V gave up 5 bases and J gave up 3 bases, with 14 bases separating them. CDR3 sequence (DNA): TGTGCCAGCAGCCAGACGGACAGTCGTGGAAACACCATATATTTT. This gives the protein CASSQTDSRGNTIYF.

This clone showed up just once. The CDR3 sequence is CASSKYSTGDYTDTQYF. CDR3 sequence (DNA): TGTGCCAGCAGCAAATATAGCACAGGGGATTACACAGATACGCAGTATTTT. The chain employs TRBV21-1 and TRBJ2-3; the DNA was not compared with TRBD1, the D call given in the table. TRBV21-1 is assigned pseudogene status. CDR3 length equals 17 residues.

This rearrangement joins TRBV7-9 to TRBJ2-3, with 7 bases fitting TRBD2. Germline loops: CDR1 SEHNR, CDR2 FQNEAQ (reference sequence). V gave up 1 base and J gave up 0 bases; unmatched junction bases: 4. This CDR3 comprises 16 residues. CDR3 sequence (DNA): TGTGCCAGCAGCTTAGTCAGCGGGGCTAGCACAGATACGCAGTATTTT. Translated: CASSLVSGASTDTQYF.

This chain links TRBV7-6 with TRBJ2-2; D call uncertain. Per the germline V gene, CDR1 is SGHVS and CDR2 is FNYEAQ. The CDR3 is 14 amino acids. Trimming left V 3 bases short and J 2 bases short, with 7 bases between. The CDR3: CASSFGSNTGELFF. Written as DNA, the CDR3 is TGTGCCAGCAGCTTCGGGTCAAACACCGGGGAGCTGTTTTTT.

The rearrangement joins TRBV7-9 to TRBJ2-4, with D unresolved. Trimming removed 5 bases at V and 3 bases at J, with 11 bases between. The CDR3 runs 14 residues. Germline CDR1 and CDR2: SEHNR and FQNEAQ (reference sequence). The CDR3 nucleotides read TGTGCCAGCAGCCCGCGGTGGGACAAAAACATTCAGTACTTC. Translated: CASSPRWDKNIQYF.

The chain recombines TRBV6-5 with TRBJ1-1; D possibly corresponds to TRBD1 (5 bases). CDR3 length: 15 amino acids. Looked up from germline, CDR1 is MNHEY and CDR2 is SVGAGI. The V end was cut by 1 base, the J end by 4 bases, with 13 bases between. CDR3 bases: TGTGCCAGCAGTTACTTGTCAGTAGGGACCACTGAAGCTTTCTTT. This gives the protein CASSYLSVGTTEAFF.

The chain carries TRBV4-1 and TRBJ1-2; D uncertain. Per the germline V gene, CDR1 is MGHRA and CDR2 is YSYEKL. The V and J ends lost 1 base and 6 bases respectively, with 9 bases between them. There are 13 residues in the CDR3. The CDR3: CASSQGSGHGYTF. CDR3 nucleotides: TGCGCCAGCAGCCAAGGGTCCGGGCATGGCTACACCTTC.